The next 15 T cell receptor beta chains were all read from a single sample in a study of T cell responses to AZD1222 COVID-19 vaccine. Method: immunoSEQ multiplex PCR; TCRdb's copy keeps in-frame clones and lacks some. Here the sample spans fewer than 90,000 clones, 89% being singletons. Sequenced material: peripheral blood, taken 28 days after the second AZD1222 dose. These receptors were collected from an adult who received the AZD1222 COVID-19 vaccine.

Only one count was recorded for this clone. The chain has TRBV7-2 and TRBJ2-2; D not resolved. There are 15 residues in the CDR3. V shed 4 bases and J shed 1 base, with 10 bases lying between them. Germline CDR1 SGHTA, CDR2 FQGNSA. Written as DNA, the CDR3 is TGTGCCAGCAGCTCCTCTTCCGGGAACACCGGGGAGCTGTTTTTT. Its protein is CASSSSSGNTGELFF.

The gene calls are TRBV19 and TRBJ1-2; D not resolved. Trimming took off 8 bases at V and 8 bases at J, with 18 bases between the two ends. The germline V gene encodes CDR1 LNHDA and CDR2 SQIVND (reference sequence). This CDR3 region has 13 residues. In DNA, the CDR3 is TGTGCCAGTGCTCGCCCCGGAGGGAGCGGCTACACCTTC. As protein: CASARPGGSGYTF.

The V call is TRBV29-1, the J call TRBJ2-3; D is possibly TRBD2 (7 bases). V was trimmed by 4 bases and J by 1 base, leaving 15 bases between them. This CDR3 is built from 15 residues. The germline V gene has CDR1 SQVTM and CDR2 ANQGSEA. In DNA, the CDR3 is TGCAGCGTTGCGGGGGGCGCAGAAGGCACAGATACGCAGTATTTT. It specifies CSVAGGAEGTDTQYF.

CDR3 sequence reads: CASSLRTVSNQPQHF. The DNA for the CDR3 is TGTGCCAGCAGTCTTAGGACAGTTAGCAATCAGCCCCAGCATTTT. This rearrangement joins TRBV2 to TRBJ1-5, with D possibly matching TRBD1 (6 bases). V was clipped by 5 bases and J by 0 bases, with 11 bases between them. This CDR3 is built from 15 residues. The V gene's germline CDR1 is SNHLY and CDR2 FYNNEI.

CDR3 DNA: TGTGCCAGTACGACTAGCGGGGGACTAAGGGAACCCGGGGAGCTGTTTTTT. Translating it yields CASTTSGGLREPGELFF. This sequence joins TRBV19 and TRBJ2-2; 12 nucleotides agree with TRBD2. The length of the CDR3 is 17 residues. After removal of 7 bases from V and 6 bases from J, the junction contained 12 bases not matched to a gene. CDR1 is LNHDA and CDR2 is SQIVND in the germline V gene (reference sequence).

V and J are TRBV5-4 and TRBJ2-7, with no clear D. The V gene lost 4 bases and the J gene lost 4 bases, with 12 bases spanning the gap. Germline V gene lookup returns CDR1 SGHNT and CDR2 YYREEE (reference sequence). There are 13 residues in the CDR3. The CDR3 DNA is TGTGCCAGCAGCCCCGTGACTTCATACGAGCAGTACTTC. This translates into CASSPVTSYEQYF.

The chain links TRBV11-2 to TRBJ1-3; TRBD1 aligns across 9 bases. CDR1 and CDR2 (germline): SGHAT, FQNNGV. The CDR3 extends over 15 amino acids. Trimming cost V 1 base and J 4 bases; bases outside gene matches: 2. CDR3 residues: CASSLGTGGGNTIYF. CDR3 coding DNA: TGTGCCAGCAGCTTAGGAACAGGGGGCGGAAACACCATATATTTT.

The rearrangement links TRBV7-2 to TRBJ1-2; possible D gene TRBD1, 5 bases. Germline CDR1 is SGHTA and CDR2 is FQGNSA. Trimming shortened V by 4 bases and J by 1 base, and 10 bases separated the two germline ends. CDR3 length equals 14 residues. For the CDR3, the DNA is TGTGCCAGCAGCTACACAGGACTTAACTATGGCTACACCTTC. The encoded protein is CASSYTGLNYGYTF. The full variable domain, with the rest looked up from reference TRBV7-2 and TRBJ1-2, is GAGVSQSPSNKVTEKGKDVELRCDPISGHTALYWYRQSLGQGLEFLIYFQGNSAPDKSGLPSDRFSAERTGGSVSTLTIQRTQQEDSAVYLCASSYTGLNYGYTFGSGTRLTVV.

The gene calls are TRBV7-9 and TRBJ2-2, with TRBD2 as a possible D gene (6 bases). Trimming took 0 bases from V and 1 from J, leaving 12 bases between them. The CDR3 loop spans 17 amino acids. Germline CDR1 reads SEHNR; CDR2 reads FQNEAQ (reference sequence). CDR3 sequence reads: CASSLAPRELNTGELFF. In DNA form, the CDR3 reads TGTGCCAGCAGCTTAGCGCCCCGGGAGTTGAACACCGGGGAGCTGTTTTTT.

This sequence joins TRBV4-1 and TRBJ1-1, with 8 bases lining up with TRBD1. Germline trimming cut 4 bases from V and 0 bases from J; bases unmatched to any gene: 7. Germline CDR1 MGHRA, CDR2 YSYEKL. The CDR3 runs 16 residues. CDR3 protein: CASSLGTGAMNTEAFF. The CDR3 nucleotides are TGCGCCAGCAGCCTCGGGACAGGCGCCATGAACACTGAAGCTTTCTTT.

This sequence joins TRBV7-9 and TRBJ2-1, with D unresolved. CDR3 size: 16 residues. CDR1 and CDR2 from the germline V gene are SEHNR and FQNEAQ (reference sequence). V was cut by 1 base and J by 4 bases, with 14 bases left in between. The DNA for the CDR3 is TGTGCCAGCAGCTTAGGCGAAGACACCTTGTACAATGAGCAGTTCTTC. Translation: CASSLGEDTLYNEQFF. The variable domain in full, with the rest retrieved from reference TRBV7-9 and TRBJ2-1, is DTGVSQNPRHKITKRGQNVTFRCDPISEHNRLYWYRQTLGQGPEFLTYFQNEAQLEKSRLLSDRFSAERPKGSFSTLEIQRTEQGDSAMYLCASSLGEDTLYNEQFFGPGTRLTVL.

This rearrangement joins TRBV7-2 to TRBJ1-2; TRBD1 might be the D (6 bases). Germline V gene lookup returns CDR1 SGHTA and CDR2 FQGNSA. This CDR3 is 13 amino acids long. Trimming removed 5 bases at V and 4 bases at J, with 11 bases between. The CDR3 loop reads CASSPQGTYGYTF. DNA of the CDR3: TGTGCCAGCAGCCCACAGGGTACCTATGGCTACACCTTC. The variable domain in full, with the rest retrieved from reference TRBV7-2 and TRBJ1-2, is GAGVSQSPSNKVTEKGKDVELRCDPISGHTALYWYRQSLGQGLEFLIYFQGNSAPDKSGLPSDRFSAERTGGSVSTLTIQRTQQEDSAVYLCASSPQGTYGYTFGSGTRLTVV.

V usage is TRBV18 and J usage is TRBJ1-3; 10 bases are shared with TRBD1. The CDR3 spans 16 residues. The junction had 7 bases not matched to a gene; V was cut back by 4 bases and J by 4 bases. CDR1 is KGHSH, CDR2 LQKENI, per germline. Here the CDR3 DNA reads TGTGCCAGCTCACGAACCGGGACAGGGGAAGGAAACACCATATATTTT. Its translation: CASSRTGTGEGNTIYF. Supplemented by reference TRBV18 and TRBJ1-3, the full variable domain reads NAGVMQNPRHLVRRRGQEARLRCSPMKGHSHVYWYRQLPEEGLKFMVYLQKENIIDESGMPKERFSAEFPKEGPSILRIQQVVRGDSAAYFCASSRTGTGEGNTIYFGEGSWLTVV.

CDR3 sequence reads: CASSLSGGSYNSPLHF. The CDR3 DNA reads as TGTGCCAGCAGCCTGAGTGGGGGCTCCTATAATTCACCCCTCCACTTT. This chain joins TRBV12-1 and TRBJ1-6. TRBV12-1 is shown as a pseudogene. The CDR3 runs 16 residues.

This clone was observed a single time. This sequence joins TRBV10-2 and TRBJ2-7; no clear D gene. Germline V gives CDR1 WSHSY, CDR2 SAAADI. Trimming pared 5 bases from V and 4 bases from J, leaving 9 bases between. This CDR3 contains 12 residues. The CDR3 spells CASSTSLYEQYF. CDR3 in DNA: TGCGCCAGCAGTACGTCCTTGTACGAGCAGTACTTC.